A single sample is the source of the 2 T cell receptor beta chains below, sequenced in a study of early T cells in non-severe SARS-CoV-2 infection. Via MiXCR, TCRdb re-called the 5' RACE reads, giving one row per CDR3 protein. Of 60,000 to 85,000 distinct CDR3 sequences in the sample, 15% to 19% are singletons; the top ten hold more than 10%. The sequenced sample consisted of whole blood. The origin of the receptors is an adult who was a healthcare worker with PCR-confirmed SARS-CoV-2 infection or an uninfected control (not recorded which).

The rearrangement uses TRBV6-5 and TRBJ2-4, with TRBD1 identical over 8 bases. Per germline, CDR1 MNHEY and CDR2 SVGAGI. CDR3 length: 15 amino acids. The J segment lost 0 bases and the V segment lost 7 bases, leaving 5 bases of the junction unmatched. The CDR3 region has the DNA TGTGCCAGCATGACCGGGACAGGAGCCAAAAACATTCAGTACTTC. Its protein product is CASMTGTGAKNIQYF.

CDR3 sequence (DNA): TGTGCCAGCAGTTCCGGGCATGGCTACACCTTC. This encodes CASSSGHGYTF. The gene calls are TRBV27 and TRBJ1-2, with D unclear. Germline V gene lookup returns CDR1 MNHEY and CDR2 SMNVEV (reference sequence). With 4 bases removed from V and 6 bases from J, the gap between germline ends came to 6 bases. There are 11 residues in the CDR3.